A single sample is the source of the 24 T cell receptor beta chains below, sequenced in a study of blood T cells in healthy people across ages. A J-beta primer mix and a sample-barcoded 5' primer were used in a second PCR of about 7 to 12 cycles. TCRdb reanalysed the 5' RACE reads using MiXCR and keeps one entry per CDR3 protein. The sample consists of some 1.7 million distinct CDR3 sequences, roughly 27% of them appearing once. What was sequenced was blood. Receptor source: a woman aged 30 to 39 in good health.

The chain is built from TRBV12-3 or TRBV12-4 and TRBJ2-5, with 7 bases matching TRBD1. V was pared by 8 bases and J by 4 bases, with 10 bases of the junction left unmatched. The CDR3 contains 14 residues. The CDR3 reads CASGPPTGLETQYF. CDR3 bases: TGTGCCAGCGGCCCTCCGACAGGGTTAGAGACCCAGTACTTC.

The chain combines TRBV7-2 with TRBJ2-1; 9 bases are a match to TRBD1. The CDR3 is 14 residues long. CDR1 and CDR2 (germline): SGHTA, FQGNSA. The V gene end was trimmed by 2 bases and the J gene end by 15 bases; junction bases not matched to a gene: 11. The CDR3 nucleotides are TGTGCCAGCAGCTTAACAGATACAGGGGGCGGGCTGTTCTTC. It specifies CASSLTDTGGGLFF. Combining the CDR3 with reference TRBV7-2 and TRBJ2-1 gives the whole variable domain GAGVSQSPSNKVTEKGKDVELRCDPISGHTALYWYRQSLGQGLEFLIYFQGNSAPDKSGLPSDRFSAERTGGSVSTLTIQRTQQEDSAVYLCASSLTDTGGGLFFGPGTRLTVL.

This chain joins TRBV28 and TRBJ2-5; D not certain. The CDR3 spans 14 residues. Between the trimmed V and J ends, which lost 2 bases and 5 bases, there was a span of 12 bases. Germline V gene lookup returns CDR1 MDHEN and CDR2 SYDVKM. The CDR3 DNA reads TGTGCCAGCAGTTTAGGGCAGCTTGTTGAGACCCAGTACTTC. Its protein product is CASSLGQLVETQYF.

This clonotype has only a few counts. The rearrangement joins TRBV28 to TRBJ1-6; D is possibly TRBD1 (6 bases). Germline V gene lookup returns CDR1 MDHEN and CDR2 SYDVKM. With 6 bases removed from V and 7 bases from J, the gap between germline ends came to 16 bases. This CDR3 spans 15 amino acids. The CDR3 spells CASRGRTVMNSPLHF. The CDR3 region has the DNA TGTGCCAGCAGGGGTCGGACAGTCATGAATTCACCCCTCCACTTT.

CDR3 in amino acids: CASSQAFRSSYEQYF. CDR3 in DNA: TGCGCCAGCAGCCAAGCTTTCAGAAGCTCCTACGAGCAGTACTTC. The gene calls are TRBV4-1 and TRBJ2-7; D is ambiguous. V was pared by 1 base and J by 0 bases, with 10 bases between. CDR1 MGHRA and CDR2 YSYEKL come from the germline V gene. CDR3 length equals 15 residues.

A few counts support this clonotype. DNA for the CDR3: TGTGCCAGCAGGGAGGCGTGGGGTAACTATGGCTACACCTTC. It codes for CASREAWGNYGYTF. V gene TRBV6-1 combines with J gene TRBJ1-2; D is undetermined. Deletions cut 6 bases from V and 1 base from J, with 12 bases between. Germline V CDR1 and CDR2: MNHNS, SASEGT. The CDR3 runs 14 residues.

The genes are TRBV10-2 and TRBJ2-2; D is unclear. The ends were cut back, 7 bases at V and 2 bases at J, with 11 bases in the middle. Germline V CDR1 and CDR2: WSHSY, SAAADI. The CDR3 has 14 amino acids. CDR3 loop: CASKFDLNTGELFF. The DNA of the CDR3 is TGCGCCAGCAAGTTCGACCTTAACACCGGGGAGCTGTTTTTT.

This clonotype was detected only a few times. V gene TRBV2 combines with J gene TRBJ2-7; TRBD2 matches at 14 bases. Germline CDR1 SNHLY, CDR2 FYNNEI. This CDR3 spans 16 amino acids. J gave up 6 bases and V 4 bases, and 8 bases lay outside the gene matches. The CDR3 DNA is TGTGCCAGCAGTGCGACTAGCGGGGGGGCTCTCAGCGAGCAGTACTTC. This gives the protein CASSATSGGALSEQYF.

The CDR3 DNA sequence: TGCAGTGAACCGTTGACTAGCAGGAACTACGAGCAGTACTTC. It yields the protein CSEPLTSRNYEQYF. This chain links TRBV20-1 with TRBJ2-7, with TRBD2 matching 7 bases. In germline, CDR1 is DFQATT, CDR2 SNEGSKA (reference sequence). V gave up 7 bases and J gave up 3 bases; unmatched junction bases: 12. The CDR3 totals 14 residues.

This chain joins TRBV7-9 and TRBJ1-1, with 7 bases identical to TRBD1. With 5 bases clipped from V and 6 bases from J, the junction kept 6 bases outside the gene matches. CDR1 is SEHNR, CDR2 FQNEAQ, per germline (reference sequence). The CDR3 has 13 residues. CDR3 sequence reads: CASSPTGKPEAFF. CDR3 DNA: TGTGCCAGCAGCCCGACAGGGAAGCCTGAAGCTTTCTTT.

About this clonotype itself: A much larger clone differs from this one at a single base, so this may be a read error. The gene calls are TRBV5-5 and TRBJ2-4; 9 bases align to TRBD2. The end of the DNA is better explained by TRBJ2-7, so the J call may be wrong. The CDR3 totals 12 residues. CDR1 SGHKS and CDR2 YYEKEE come from the germline V gene (reference sequence). The CDR3 nucleotides read TGTGCCAGCGGCTTGCGGGAGGGCGAGCAGTACTTC. Translating gives CASGLREGEQYF.

The gene calls are TRBV11-1 and TRBJ1-5; D gene unclear. From germline, CDR1 is SGHAT and CDR2 FQDESV (reference sequence). The length of the CDR3 is 13 residues. V was pared by 3 bases and J by 6 bases, with 9 bases between. The chain's CDR3 is CASSFRTGQPQHF. CDR3 DNA: TGTGCCAGCAGCTTCCGAACGGGTCAGCCCCAGCATTTT.

This clonotype was observed a few times. This rearrangement joins TRBV7-9 to TRBJ1-2, with D tentatively TRBD1 (6 bases). V dropped 2 bases and J dropped 7 bases, with 14 bases sitting between them. The CDR3 spans 14 residues. The germline V gene has CDR1 SEHNR and CDR2 FQNEAQ (reference sequence). CDR3 in amino acids: CASSLSGEEGGYTF. As DNA, the CDR3 is TGTGCCAGCAGCTTATCAGGGGAGGAAGGTGGCTACACCTTC.

The chain joins TRBV6-2 or TRBV6-3 to TRBJ1-5; 9 bases line up with TRBD1. This CDR3 has 15 amino acids. V was clipped by 4 bases and J by 6 bases; unmatched bases: 7. Looked up from germline, CDR1 is MNHEY and CDR2 is SVGEGT. In nucleotides, the CDR3 is TGTGCCAGCAGTTCTACAGGGGGCTTCGGTCAGCCCCAGCATTTT. The encoded protein is CASSSTGGFGQPQHF.

This clonotype was detected many times. The rearrangement uses TRBV7-4 and TRBJ2-4; TRBD2 agrees at 7 bases. The CDR3 has 17 residues. Germline V gives CDR1 SGHVT, CDR2 SQSDAQ. The junction had 6 bases not matched to a gene; V was cut back by 1 base and J by 0 bases. DNA for the CDR3: TGTGCCAGCAGCTTAGACCGGAGCGGGATAGCCAAAAACATTCAGTACTTC. Protein sequence: CASSLDRSGIAKNIQYF.

The chain joins TRBV5-1 to TRBJ1-2; D unresolved. The CDR3 runs to 15 residues. Trimming took off 0 bases at V and 1 base at J, with 10 bases between the two ends. From germline, CDR1 is SGHRS and CDR2 YFSETQ. For the CDR3, the DNA is TGCGCCAGCAGCTTGGACAGCCCCCTTAACTATGGCTACACCTTC. Protein product: CASSLDSPLNYGYTF.

The V and J genes are TRBV27 and TRBJ2-1, with D perhaps matching TRBD2 (7 bases). Germline V gene sequence: CDR1 MNHEY, CDR2 SMNVEV (reference sequence). With 5 bases removed from V and 7 bases from J, the gap between germline ends came to 21 bases. This CDR3 comprises 16 residues. The DNA for the CDR3 is TGTGCCAGCAGTCTGGGGTCGGCGGGGGCCACGAATGAGCAGTTCTTC. It translates to CASSLGSAGATNEQFF.

The chain uses TRBV27 and TRBJ2-5, with TRBD1 matching over 8 bases. V dropped 7 bases and J dropped 6; count of bases not matched to a gene: 10. The CDR3 consists of 14 residues. Germline V gene data show CDR1 as MNHEY and CDR2 as SMNVEV (reference sequence). CDR3 DNA sequence: TGTGCCAGCAAAAAGCAGGGGGCAGGGAAGACCCAGTACTTC. It specifies CASKKQGAGKTQYF.

This clonotype came up a few times. This rearrangement joins TRBV4-1 to TRBJ1-1; no clear D. Trimming pared 2 bases from V and 4 bases from J, leaving 11 bases between. This CDR3 comprises 14 residues. Per germline, CDR1 MGHRA and CDR2 YSYEKL. The CDR3 reads CASSQSGLGTEAFF. The CDR3 nucleotides read TGCGCCAGCAGCCAATCGGGGTTAGGCACTGAAGCTTTCTTT.

The chain is built from TRBV5-1 and TRBJ2-1; no reliable D call. CDR3 length: 14 amino acids. CDR1 and CDR2 (germline): SGHRS, YFSETQ. Trimming took 0 bases from V and 7 from J, leaving 11 bases between them. The CDR3 sequence is CASSLGVATNEQFF. CDR3 sequence (DNA): TGCGCCAGCAGCTTGGGTGTAGCCACAAATGAGCAGTTCTTC.

The sample holds a few counts of this clonotype. The chain employs TRBV2 and TRBJ2-7, with no clear D. Germline V gene sequence: CDR1 SNHLY, CDR2 FYNNEI. The length of the CDR3 is 14 residues. V was trimmed by 1 base and J by 2 bases, leaving 9 bases between them. The CDR3 DNA sequence: TGTGCCAGCAGTGAAGGGACGATGACCTACGAGCAGTACTTC. Its translation: CASSEGTMTYEQYF.

This clonotype was observed a single time. Its ends do not fully match the called genes, so a read error is possible. The rearrangement uses TRBV7-2 and TRBJ2-2; 7 positions agree with TRBD2. Germline CDR1 and CDR2: SGHTA and FQGNSA. The CDR3 is made up of 15 amino acids. The CDR3 nucleotides are TGTGCCAGCAGCTCGACTAGCAGGAGAACCGGGGAGCGGTTTTTT. The encoded protein is CASSSTSRRTGERFF.

This clonotype was counted many times. This sequence joins TRBV7-9 and TRBJ2-3; possible D gene TRBD1, 6 bases. In germline, CDR1 is SEHNR, CDR2 FQNEAQ (reference sequence). This CDR3 is 15 amino acids long. With 5 bases removed from V and 5 bases from J, the gap between germline ends came to 17 bases. The CDR3 is CASSPLPGGGDTQYF. CDR3 DNA: TGTGCCAGCAGCCCACTCCCTGGGGGCGGAGATACGCAGTATTTT. Full variable domain (missing parts from reference TRBV7-9 and TRBJ2-3): DTGVSQNPRHKITKRGQNVTFRCDPISEHNRLYWYRQTLGQGPEFLTYFQNEAQLEKSRLLSDRFSAERPKGSFSTLEIQRTEQGDSAMYLCASSPLPGGGDTQYFGPGTRLTVL.

The chain is built from TRBV10-3 and TRBJ1-2, with D maybe TRBD1 (6 bases). This CDR3 has 11 residues. Trimming removed 6 bases at V and 8 bases at J, with 10 bases between. From germline, CDR1 is ENHRY and CDR2 SYGVKD. The CDR3 loop reads CAISWTDGYTF. CDR3 DNA sequence: TGTGCCATCAGCTGGACAGACGGCTACACCTTC.